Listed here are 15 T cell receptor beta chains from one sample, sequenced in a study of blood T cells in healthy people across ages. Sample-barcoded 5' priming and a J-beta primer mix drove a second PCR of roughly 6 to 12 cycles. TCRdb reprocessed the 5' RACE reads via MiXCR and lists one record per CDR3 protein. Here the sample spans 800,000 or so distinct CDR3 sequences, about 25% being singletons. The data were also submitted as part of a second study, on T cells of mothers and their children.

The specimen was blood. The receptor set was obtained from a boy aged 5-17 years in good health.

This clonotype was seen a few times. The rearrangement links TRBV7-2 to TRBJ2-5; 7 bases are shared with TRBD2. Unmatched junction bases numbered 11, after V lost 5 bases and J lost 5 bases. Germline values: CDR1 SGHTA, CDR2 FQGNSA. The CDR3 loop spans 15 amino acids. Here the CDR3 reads CASSVQGGGGETQYF. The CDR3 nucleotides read TGTGCCAGCAGCGTTCAAGGCGGGGGAGGGGAGACCCAGTACTTC.

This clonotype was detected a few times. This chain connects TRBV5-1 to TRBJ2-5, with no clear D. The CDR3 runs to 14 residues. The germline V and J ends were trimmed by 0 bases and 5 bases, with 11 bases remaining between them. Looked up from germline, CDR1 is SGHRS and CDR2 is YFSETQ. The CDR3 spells CASSLDSLKETQYF. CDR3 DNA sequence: TGCGCCAGCAGCTTGGACTCTCTCAAGGAGACCCAGTACTTC.

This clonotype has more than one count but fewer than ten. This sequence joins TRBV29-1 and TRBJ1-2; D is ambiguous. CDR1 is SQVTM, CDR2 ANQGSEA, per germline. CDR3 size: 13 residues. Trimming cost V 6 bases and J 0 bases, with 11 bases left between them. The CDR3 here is CSVTIGSNYGYTF. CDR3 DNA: TGCAGCGTAACAATAGGTTCTAACTATGGCTACACCTTC. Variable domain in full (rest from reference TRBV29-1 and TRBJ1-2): SAVISQKPSRDICQRGTSLTIQCQVDSQVTMMFWYRQQPGQSLTLIATANQGSEATYESGFVIDKFPISRPNLTFSTLTVSNMSPEDSSIYLCSVTIGSNYGYTFGSGTRLTVV.

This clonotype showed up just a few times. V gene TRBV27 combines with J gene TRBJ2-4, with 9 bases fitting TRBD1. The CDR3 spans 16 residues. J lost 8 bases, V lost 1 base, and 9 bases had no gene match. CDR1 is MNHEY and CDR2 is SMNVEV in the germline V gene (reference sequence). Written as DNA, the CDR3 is TGTGCCAGCAGTTTATTTTCCGGGACAGGGATGGACATTCAGTACTTC. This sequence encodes CASSLFSGTGMDIQYF.

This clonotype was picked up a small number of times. DNA for the CDR3: TGTGCCAGTAGTATCACAGGAGGGGGCGGGAATCAGCCCCAGCATTTT. It is translated as CASSITGGGGNQPQHF. This sequence joins TRBV19 and TRBJ1-5, with TRBD1 identical over 7 bases. There are 16 residues in the CDR3. The germline V gene has CDR1 LNHDA and CDR2 SQIVND (reference sequence). Losses at the gene ends were 3 bases for V and 4 bases for J; bases not matched to a gene: 9.

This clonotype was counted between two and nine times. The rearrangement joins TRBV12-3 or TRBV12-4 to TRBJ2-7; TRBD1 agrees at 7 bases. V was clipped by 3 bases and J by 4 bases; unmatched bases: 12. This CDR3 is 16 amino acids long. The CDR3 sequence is CASSLGPLDRVYEQYF. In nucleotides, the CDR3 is TGTGCCAGCAGTTTGGGGCCTCTAGACAGGGTGTACGAGCAGTACTTC.

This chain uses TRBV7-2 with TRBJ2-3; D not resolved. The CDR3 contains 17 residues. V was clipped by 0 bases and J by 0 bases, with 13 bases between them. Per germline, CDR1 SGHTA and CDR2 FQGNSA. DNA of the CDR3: TGTGCCAGCAGCTTAGCGTATGGGGTCTCTAGCACAGATACGCAGTATTTT. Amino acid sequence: CASSLAYGVSSTDTQYF. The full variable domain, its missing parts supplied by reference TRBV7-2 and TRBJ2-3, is GAGVSQSPSNKVTEKGKDVELRCDPISGHTALYWYRQSLGQGLEFLIYFQGNSAPDKSGLPSDRFSAERTGGSVSTLTIQRTQQEDSAVYLCASSLAYGVSSTDTQYFGPGTRLTVL.

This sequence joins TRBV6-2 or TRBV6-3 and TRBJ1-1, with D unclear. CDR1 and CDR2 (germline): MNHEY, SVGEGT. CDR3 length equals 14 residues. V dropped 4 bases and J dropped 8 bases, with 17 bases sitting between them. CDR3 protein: CASSSDEAGTEAFF. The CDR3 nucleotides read TGTGCCAGCAGTTCGGACGAGGCGGGCACAGAAGCTTTCTTT.

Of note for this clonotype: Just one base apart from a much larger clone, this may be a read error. The CDR3 bases are TGTGCCAGCAGTTCGGCGGGGGTACCCACAGATACGCAGTATTTT. Protein product: CASSSAGVPTDTQYF. The V and J genes are TRBV28 and TRBJ2-3, with TRBD2 matching over 7 bases. V shed 4 bases and J 2 bases; nucleotides not matched to a gene: 6. CDR1 and CDR2 from the germline V gene are MDHEN and SYDVKM. This CDR3 region has 15 residues.

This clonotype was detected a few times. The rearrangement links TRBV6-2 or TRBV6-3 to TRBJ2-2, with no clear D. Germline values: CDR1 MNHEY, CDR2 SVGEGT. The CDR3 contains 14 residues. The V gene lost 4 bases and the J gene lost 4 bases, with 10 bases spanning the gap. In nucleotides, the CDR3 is TGTGCCAGCAGTTTCGTCGACCCCACCGGGGAGCTGTTTTTT. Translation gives CASSFVDPTGELFF.

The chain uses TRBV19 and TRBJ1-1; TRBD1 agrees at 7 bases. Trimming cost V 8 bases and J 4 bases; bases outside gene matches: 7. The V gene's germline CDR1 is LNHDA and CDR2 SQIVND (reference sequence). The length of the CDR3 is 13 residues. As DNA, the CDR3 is TGTGCCAGTTTTGCGACAGGGAGCACTGAAGCTTTCTTT. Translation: CASFATGSTEAFF.

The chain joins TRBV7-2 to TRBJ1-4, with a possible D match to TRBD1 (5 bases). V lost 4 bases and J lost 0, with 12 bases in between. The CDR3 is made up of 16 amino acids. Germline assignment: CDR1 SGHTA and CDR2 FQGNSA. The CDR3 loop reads CASSYQGPATNEKLFF. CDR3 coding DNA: TGTGCCAGCAGCTACCAGGGACCGGCAACTAATGAAAAACTGTTTTTT.

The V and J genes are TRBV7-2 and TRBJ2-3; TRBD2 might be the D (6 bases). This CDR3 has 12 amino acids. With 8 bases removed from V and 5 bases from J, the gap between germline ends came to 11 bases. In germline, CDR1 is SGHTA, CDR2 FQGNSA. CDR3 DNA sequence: TGTGCCAGCGGGGGGTTCGGAGATACGCAGTATTTT. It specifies CASGGFGDTQYF.

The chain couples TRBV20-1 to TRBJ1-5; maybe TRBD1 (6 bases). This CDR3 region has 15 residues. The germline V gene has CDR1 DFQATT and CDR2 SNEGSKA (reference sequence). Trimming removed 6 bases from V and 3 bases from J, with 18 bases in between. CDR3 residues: CSASFGTSDNQPQHF. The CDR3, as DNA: TGCAGTGCCTCGTTTGGGACAAGTGACAATCAGCCCCAGCATTTT.

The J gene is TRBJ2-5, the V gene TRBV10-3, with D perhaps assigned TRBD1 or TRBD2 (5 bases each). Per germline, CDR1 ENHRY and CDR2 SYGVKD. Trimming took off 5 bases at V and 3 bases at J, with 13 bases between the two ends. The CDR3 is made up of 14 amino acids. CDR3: CAISQGGGEETQYF. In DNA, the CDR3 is TGTGCCATCAGTCAGGGTGGGGGAGAAGAGACCCAGTACTTC.